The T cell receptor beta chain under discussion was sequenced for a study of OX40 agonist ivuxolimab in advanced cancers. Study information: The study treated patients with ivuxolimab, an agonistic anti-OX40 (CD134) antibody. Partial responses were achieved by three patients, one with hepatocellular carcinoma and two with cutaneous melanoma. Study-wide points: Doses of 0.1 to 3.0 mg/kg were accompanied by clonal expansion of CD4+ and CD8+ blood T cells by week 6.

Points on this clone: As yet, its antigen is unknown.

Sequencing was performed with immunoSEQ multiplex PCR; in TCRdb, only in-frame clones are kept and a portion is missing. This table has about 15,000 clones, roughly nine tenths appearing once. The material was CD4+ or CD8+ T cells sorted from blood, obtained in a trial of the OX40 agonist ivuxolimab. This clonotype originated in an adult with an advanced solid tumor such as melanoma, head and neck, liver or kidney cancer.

The CDR3 DNA reads as TGTGCCAGCAGCCAAGGGCCCGGATACGAGCAGTACTTC. This gives the protein CASSQGPGYEQYF. The chain has TRBV4-2 and TRBJ2-7; D is unclear. The germline V gene has CDR1 LGHNA and CDR2 YNFKEQ. This CDR3 has 13 residues. Trimming removed 1 base from V and 4 bases from J, with 8 bases in between.